This T cell receptor beta chain was sequenced for a study of T cells in Graves' hyperthyroidism and ophthalmopathy (dated by TCRdb to between 2018 and 2021). About the study as a whole: Peripheral blood was collected at initial diagnosis, before any treatment. To identify TCR V-J signatures that set the groups apart, the researchers used a discovery cohort of 100 patients, made up of under 45 with Graves' ophthalmopathy and 57 with stable Graves' hyperthyroidism. Whether ophthalmopathy could be predicted prospectively was tested in an independent validation cohort made up of 18 to 20 hyperthyroidism patients plus 17 patients who later progressed to ophthalmopathy. The 95 to 100 discovery patients were randomly divided into training and test sets at a 7:3 ratio. In addition, the study compared T-cell repertoires in thyroid tissue and in blood from roughly six Graves' hyperthyroidism patients. After blood sampling, hyperthyroidism patients were treated with methimazole at a starting dose of 30 mg daily, and ophthalmopathy patients were treated with high-dose intravenous methylprednisolone. According to the paper, TCR Vbeta CDR3 sequencing was carried out on over 130 peripheral blood samples, which came from 40 to 45 ophthalmopathy, approximately 72 hyperthyroidism and roughly 17 progressor patients. What the work shows at the level of the full study, not this receptor alone: Most expanded thyroid clonotypes (frequency above 0.001) were also found in blood, which suggests that blood repertoires may mirror thyroid immune responses. A 13 V-J signature model separated ophthalmopathy from stable hyperthyroidism, with 87.88% sensitivity and 81% to 82% specificity in cross-validation and 80%/75% in testing. No statistical method was used to fix the sample size in advance, and group allocation was not hidden from the investigators. In validation, the model predicted progression to ophthalmopathy a median of about 5.9 months before onset, with about 64% sensitivity and more than 72% specificity.

Amplification of TCR beta CDR3 regions was carried out from RNA transcripts. For the first round of RT-PCR on the TCR CDR3, the HTBI primer set was used together with the Qiagen OneStep RT-PCR kit. The libraries were constructed in a second round of multiplex PCR and then size-selected and purified. Paired-end sequencing of the libraries was performed with 100 bp reads on an Illumina HiSeq2000. The original methods were these. SOAPnuke was used to process the raw data, removing reads that contained adapters or uncalled bases, had a mean Phred below 15, or lacked an exact match to the constant primer or identifier. High-quality paired reads were merged with COPE v1.2.5, and unique nucleotide sequences were defined as clonotypes. Clonotypes were aligned to IMGT TRBV, TRBD and TRBJ reference segments using MiTCR v1.1. The analysis included only V-J combinations with a frequency above 0.0001, which together covered 98% to 99.2% of the repertoires. The TCS score was defined as the ratio of F50 (clonal expansion) to E x V (chaos), calculated using BLOSUM62-based TCRdist between CDR3 peptides within each V-J. Welch's t-statistics and random forest reduced 500 to 550 V-J features to around 14, which were used in a naive Bayes classifier (R e1071). The raw public reads went through TCRdb reprocessing: fastp at Q25, MiXCR clone calling, in-frame beta chains kept. Each CDR3 protein appears once, grouped with its most common genes and DNA. TCRdb's processing, not the study's, gives the V and J calls here. This sample lists about 200,000 distinct CDR3 sequences; around 17% were detected once. Jointly, the top ten make up 53% of the sample.

This clonotype came up many times. Its binding antigen is unknown. Base qualities are not recorded, but no much larger clone differs from it by a single base. Graves' hyperthyroidism was defined as stable when no progression to ophthalmopathy occurred over 18 months of follow-up. Hyperthyroidism patients were newly diagnosed, with disease duration under 2 months, and aged 18 to 65 years. Patients with uncontrolled infections, other autoimmune diseases, pregnancy or lactation were excluded. Diagnoses relied on clinical symptoms, serum thyroxine and TRAb, thyroid ultrasound and orbital computed tomography. Ficoll-Paque density gradient centrifugation was used to isolate PBMCs from 8 to 10 ml of fresh peripheral blood. Total RNA was extracted with Trizol reagent, and quality was checked on an Agilent 2100 Bioanalyzer. Sample: blood. The sequence was obtained from a woman between 50 and 59 years old with Graves' hyperthyroidism.

CDR3 region: CATVRNLPQNTEAFF. The DNA is TGTGCCACCGTTCGAAACCTCCCCCAGAACACTGAAGCTTTCTTT. The rearrangement joined TRBV24-1 to TRBJ1-1, with the identity of the D gene unclear. The CDR3 contains 15 residues, cysteine and phenylalanine counted. This entry keeps only the CDR3 DNA: 45 bases, framed from base 1. The germline ends are 17 bases apart after V is trimmed by 9 bases and J by 1 base. The germline V gene sets CDR1 to KGHDR and CDR2 to SFDVKD.